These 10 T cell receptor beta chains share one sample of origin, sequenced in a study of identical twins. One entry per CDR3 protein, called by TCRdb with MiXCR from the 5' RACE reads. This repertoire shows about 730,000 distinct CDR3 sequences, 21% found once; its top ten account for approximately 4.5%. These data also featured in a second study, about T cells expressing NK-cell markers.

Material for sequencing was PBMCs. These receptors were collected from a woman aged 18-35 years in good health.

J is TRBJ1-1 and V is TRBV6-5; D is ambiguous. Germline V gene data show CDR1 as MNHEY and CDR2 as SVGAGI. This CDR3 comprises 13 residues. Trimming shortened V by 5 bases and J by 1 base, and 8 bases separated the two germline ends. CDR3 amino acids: CASSTMRNTEAFF. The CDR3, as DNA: TGTGCCAGCAGTACTATGAGGAACACTGAAGCTTTCTTT.

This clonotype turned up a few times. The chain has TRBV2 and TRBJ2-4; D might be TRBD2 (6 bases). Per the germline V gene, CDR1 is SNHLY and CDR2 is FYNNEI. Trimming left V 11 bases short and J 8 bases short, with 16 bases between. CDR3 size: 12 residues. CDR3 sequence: CASGAPRDIQYF. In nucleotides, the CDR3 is TGTGCCTCGGGAGCGCCCAGGGACATTCAGTACTTC. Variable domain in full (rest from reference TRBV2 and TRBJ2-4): EPEVTQTPSHQVTQMGQEVILRCVPISNHLYFYWYRQILGQKVEFLVSFYNNEISEKSEIFDDQFSVERPDGSNFTLKIRSTKLEDSAMYFCASGAPRDIQYFGAGTRLSVL.

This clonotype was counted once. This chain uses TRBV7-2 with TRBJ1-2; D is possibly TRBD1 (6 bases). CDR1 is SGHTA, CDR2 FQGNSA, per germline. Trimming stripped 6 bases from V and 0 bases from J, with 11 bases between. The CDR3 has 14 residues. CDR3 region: CASRDSRSNYGYTF. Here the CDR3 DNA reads TGTGCCAGCAGGGACAGCCGGTCTAACTATGGCTACACCTTC.

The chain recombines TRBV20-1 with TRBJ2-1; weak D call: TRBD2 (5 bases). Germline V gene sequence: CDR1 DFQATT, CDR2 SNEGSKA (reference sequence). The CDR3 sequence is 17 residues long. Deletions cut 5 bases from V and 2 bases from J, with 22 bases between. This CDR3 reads CSASQTGPEVTYNEQFF. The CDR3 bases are TGCAGTGCTTCTCAAACCGGGCCGGAGGTAACCTACAATGAGCAGTTCTTC.

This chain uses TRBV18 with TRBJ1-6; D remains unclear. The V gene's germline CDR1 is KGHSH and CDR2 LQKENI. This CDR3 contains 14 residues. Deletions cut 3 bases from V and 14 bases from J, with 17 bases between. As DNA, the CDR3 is TGTGCCAGCTCACCCGGGCTATATTTGGCTTCCCTCCACTTT. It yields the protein CASSPGLYLASLHF.

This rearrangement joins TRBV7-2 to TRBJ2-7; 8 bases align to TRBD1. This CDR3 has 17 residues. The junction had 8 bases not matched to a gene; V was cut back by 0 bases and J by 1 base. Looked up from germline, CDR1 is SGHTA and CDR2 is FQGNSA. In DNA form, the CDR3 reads TGTGCCAGCAGCTTAGCCGACCGGGGACAGGCGTCCTACGAGCAGTACTTC. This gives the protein CASSLADRGQASYEQYF.

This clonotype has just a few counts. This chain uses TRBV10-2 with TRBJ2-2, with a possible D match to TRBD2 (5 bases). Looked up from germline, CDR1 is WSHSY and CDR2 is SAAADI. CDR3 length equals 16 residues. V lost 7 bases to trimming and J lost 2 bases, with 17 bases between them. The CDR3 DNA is TGCGCCAGCATTCGAGTCGGAGCGGCAAACACCGGGGAGCTGTTTTTT. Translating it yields CASIRVGAANTGELFF.

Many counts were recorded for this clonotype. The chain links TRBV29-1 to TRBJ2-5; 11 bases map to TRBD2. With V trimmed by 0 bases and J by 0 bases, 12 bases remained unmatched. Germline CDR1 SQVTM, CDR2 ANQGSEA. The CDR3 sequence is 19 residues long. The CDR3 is CSVEDGMASGGMYQETQYF. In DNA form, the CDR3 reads TGCAGCGTTGAAGATGGGATGGCTAGCGGGGGGATGTACCAAGAGACCCAGTACTTC.

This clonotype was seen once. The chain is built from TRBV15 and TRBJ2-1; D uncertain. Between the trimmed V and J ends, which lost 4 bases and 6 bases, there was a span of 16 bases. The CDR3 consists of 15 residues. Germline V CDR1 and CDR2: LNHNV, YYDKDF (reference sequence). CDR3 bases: TGTGCCACCAGCACCATCAGGCTCCTTTCCAATGAGCAGTTCTTC. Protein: CATSTIRLLSNEQFF. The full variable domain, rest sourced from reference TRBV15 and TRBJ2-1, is DAMVIQNPRYQVTQFGKPVTLSCSQTLNHNVMYWYQQKSSQAPKLLFHYYDKDFNNEADTPDNFQSRRPNTSFCFLDIRSPGLGDTAMYLCATSTIRLLSNEQFFGPGTRLTVL.

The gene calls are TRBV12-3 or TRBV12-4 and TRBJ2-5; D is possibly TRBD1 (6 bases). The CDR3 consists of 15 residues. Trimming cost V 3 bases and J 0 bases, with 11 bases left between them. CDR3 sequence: CASSLLRTDQETQYF. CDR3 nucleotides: TGTGCCAGCAGTTTGTTAAGGACAGACCAAGAGACCCAGTACTTC.